One sample yielded the 5 T cell receptor beta chains listed below, sequenced in a study of neurological immune-mediated disorders. MiXCR, run by TCRdb on the 5' RACE reads, gives a single entry per CDR3 protein. This sample carries under 60,000 distinct CDR3 sequences, about 3.7% of them seen once, and the ten largest clones take 5.5% to 6%. Sequenced material: PBMCs. These receptors originate from a middle-aged man with multiple sclerosis.

This clonotype appeared many times. The chain links TRBV7-8 to TRBJ1-2, with 9 positions matching TRBD1. Trimming took 5 bases from V and 4 from J; bases not matched to a gene: 8. In germline, CDR1 is SGHVS, CDR2 FQNEAQ. The CDR3 contains 15 residues. CDR3 in DNA: TGTGCCAGCAGCCAAAGACAGGGGGGCTCCTATGGCTACACCTTC. Translation: CASSQRQGGSYGYTF.

This clonotype was observed many times. The chain's CDR3 is CASSDQNRGSYGYTF. The DNA for the CDR3 is TGTGCCAGCAGTGATCAGAACAGGGGGTCCTATGGCTACACCTTC. This rearrangement joins TRBV25-1 to TRBJ1-2; 8 nucleotides align to TRBD1. The V segment lost 3 bases and the J segment 4 bases; nucleotides outside the gene matches: 7. The CDR3 is made up of 15 amino acids. Germline V gene data show CDR1 as MGHDK and CDR2 as SYGVNS.

There are many counts of this clonotype. This chain uses TRBV9 with TRBJ2-1, with TRBD2 as a possible D gene (5 bases). This CDR3 spans 15 amino acids. In germline, CDR1 is SGDLS, CDR2 YYNGEE. Trimming removed 0 bases at V and 6 bases at J, with 13 bases between. CDR3: CASSVDGVRSNEQFF. CDR3 sequence (DNA): TGTGCCAGCAGCGTAGACGGGGTTAGGAGCAATGAGCAGTTCTTC.

Ten or more counts support this clonotype. The V gene is TRBV6-1, the J gene TRBJ2-5; D is perhaps TRBD1 or TRBD2 (6 bases each). The CDR3 sequence is 14 residues long. Trimming took off 7 bases at V and 4 bases at J, with 16 bases between the two ends. Germline loops: CDR1 MNHNS, CDR2 SASEGT. CDR3 region: CASTRGGSRETQYF. CDR3 DNA sequence: TGTGCCAGCACCCGAGGGGGGTCTCGAGAGACCCAGTACTTC.

This clonotype was seen more than once but under ten times. V usage is TRBV4-1 and J usage is TRBJ1-5; 8 nucleotides match TRBD1. Looked up from germline, CDR1 is MGHRA and CDR2 is YSYEKL. V gave up 3 bases and J gave up 7 bases; unmatched junction bases: 14. The CDR3 runs 17 residues. In nucleotides, the CDR3 is TGCGCCAGCAGCCACGCCCTCGACAGGGGAGTTAGGCAGCCCCAGCATTTT. This codes for CASSHALDRGVRQPQHF.